The 31 T cell receptor beta chains reported below all come from one sample, sequenced in a study of molecular identifiers for immune sequencing clone quantification. MiXCR, run by TCRdb on the PCR reads, gives a single entry per CDR3 protein. The sample records 490,000 or so distinct CDR3 sequences, around 23% being singletons. The source material was naive CD8+ T cells from blood, with Jurkat cell RNA spiked in. Subset in this sample: FACS-sorted CD8+CD4-CCR7+CD45RA+ naive T cells. The receptors stem from a human donor in good health. Some libraries in this study had Jurkat cell RNA spiked in.

For the CDR3, the DNA is TGTGCCAGCAGCCAAGAAGGGGGTCCCGGGACAGGGGGATTAGAAGCTTTCTTT. Its protein product is CASSQEGGPGTGGLEAFF. The V call is TRBV3-1, the J call TRBJ1-1, with TRBD1 matching 11 bases. Losses at the gene ends were 0 bases for V and 8 bases for J; bases not matched to a gene: 14. Germline loops: CDR1 LGHDT, CDR2 YNNKEL (reference sequence). There are 18 residues in the CDR3. Full variable domain (remainder filled in from reference TRBV3-1 and TRBJ1-1): DTAVSQTPKYLVTQMGNDKSIKCEQNLGHDTMYWYKQDSKKFLKIMFSYNNKELIINETVPNRFSPKSPDKAHLNLHINSLELGDSAVYFCASSQEGGPGTGGLEAFFGQGTRLTVV.

The chain recombines TRBV6-6 with TRBJ2-5; 7 bases align to TRBD1. Germline CDR1 and CDR2: MNHNY and SVGAGI (reference sequence). The CDR3 sequence is 14 residues long. The ends lost 6 bases at V and 4 bases at J; junction bases unmatched: 8. Here the CDR3 reads CASSQQGKGETQYF. The CDR3 DNA reads as TGTGCCAGCAGCCAACAGGGGAAGGGAGAGACCCAGTACTTC.

The chain recombines TRBV9 with TRBJ2-5; TRBD1 agrees at 9 bases. This CDR3 region has 15 residues. Germline-derived CDR1 and CDR2 are SGDLS and YYNGEE. V gave up 2 bases and J gave up 4 bases; unmatched junction bases: 6. For the CDR3, the DNA is TGTGCCAGCAGCGTCAGTGGGACAGGGATAGAGACCCAGTACTTC. Its protein is CASSVSGTGIETQYF.

This sequence joins TRBV30 and TRBJ1-1; D unresolved. The CDR3 runs 13 residues. Germline CDR1 is GTSNPN and CDR2 is SVGIG (reference sequence). Trimming removed 1 base at V and 5 bases at J, with 11 bases between. CDR3 loop: CAWSEGIETEAFF. CDR3 DNA: TGTGCCTGGAGTGAGGGTATTGAAACTGAAGCTTTCTTT.

As to this clonotype: The junction shows a germline mismatch at one end, possibly a read error. The chain links TRBV29-1 to TRBJ2-7; D is tentatively TRBD1 or TRBD2 (5 bases each). CDR1 is SQVTM and CDR2 is ANQGSEA in the germline V gene. The CDR3 loop spans 16 amino acids. CDR3 in amino acids: CSVEGHWTRGLGEQYF. CDR3 coding DNA: TGCAGCGTTGAAGGGCACTGGACACGGGGTTTAGGGGAGCAATACTTC.

The sample holds a few counts of this clonotype. The V gene is TRBV5-6, the J gene TRBJ1-1; no clear D gene. V lost 0 bases to trimming and J lost 8 bases, with 14 bases between them. The CDR3 totals 14 residues. CDR1 is SGHDT, CDR2 YYEEEE, per germline. CDR3 nucleotide sequence: TGTGCCAGCAGCTTGGGGGAGAGCCGCGCCGAAGCTTTCTTT. Its protein is CASSLGESRAEAFF.

The table lists this clonotype with many counts. The chain recombines TRBV12-5 with TRBJ2-3, with D unresolved. Trimming cost V 4 bases and J 4 bases, with 12 bases left between them. Germline CDR1 is LGHNT and CDR2 is FRNRAP. The CDR3 totals 14 residues. The CDR3 DNA reads TGTGCTAGTGGTTCCAGTGAGGTGCCAGATACGCAGTATTTT. Its translation is CASGSSEVPDTQYF.

In the case of this clonotype: One base away lies a much larger clone, so this may be a sequencing read error. The J gene is TRBJ1-2, the V gene TRBV5-6, with 7 bases that match TRBD1. The CDR3 contains 11 residues. Per germline, CDR1 SGHDT and CDR2 YYEEEE. The trim removed 5 bases at V and 12 bases at J, leaving 7 bases unmatched. The CDR3 sequence is CASRARQGHTF. CDR3 nucleotides: TGTGCCAGCAGAGCGCGACAGGGCCACACCTTC.

In nucleotides, the CDR3 is TGTGCCAGCAGTTACTCCGGACAGGGGGCGCGATCCTATAATTCACCCCTCCACTTT. The encoded protein is CASSYSGQGARSYNSPLHF. The chain couples TRBV6-5 to TRBJ1-6, with 11 bases fitting TRBD1. CDR1 is MNHEY, CDR2 SVGAGI, per germline. Trimming removed 0 bases from V and 1 base from J; junction bases left unmatched: 5. The CDR3 has 19 amino acids.

The chain employs TRBV27 and TRBJ2-7, with unresolved D. Germline V gene data show CDR1 as MNHEY and CDR2 as SMNVEV (reference sequence). With 6 bases removed from V and 0 bases from J, the gap between germline ends came to 12 bases. The CDR3 totals 14 residues. The CDR3 loop reads CASSPFFGSYEQYF. The CDR3 DNA is TGTGCCAGCAGCCCGTTTTTCGGCTCCTACGAGCAGTACTTC.

Concerning this clonotype itself: With a much larger clone just one base away, this may be a read error. This chain connects TRBV11-2 to TRBJ2-5; a weak D match, TRBD1 (6 bases). This CDR3 is 15 amino acids long. CDR1 is SGHAT and CDR2 is FQNNGV in the germline V gene. V was clipped by 5 bases and J by 4 bases, with 17 bases between them. The CDR3 spells CASSLVGQPLETQYF. In DNA form, the CDR3 reads TGTGCCAGCAGCCTCGTCGGACAGCCCCTAGAGACCCAGTACTTC.

The gene calls are TRBV7-9 and TRBJ2-5; 13 nucleotides align to TRBD2. The CDR3 is made up of 18 amino acids. Germline V gives CDR1 SEHNR, CDR2 FQNEAQ (reference sequence). V dropped 5 bases and J dropped 1; count of bases not matched to a gene: 10. For the CDR3, the DNA is TGTGCCAGCAGCCCAAGGACTAGCGGGGGACCCTTCCAAGAGACCCAGTACTTC. Encoded protein: CASSPRTSGGPFQETQYF.

A few counts support this clonotype. The chain joins TRBV14 to TRBJ2-1; 12 nucleotides match TRBD2. This CDR3 region has 16 residues. Per germline, CDR1 SGHDN and CDR2 FVKESK. The junction had 7 bases not matched to a gene; V was cut back by 4 bases and J by 6 bases. The CDR3 coding sequence is TGTGCCAGCAGCCCGCGGACTAGCGGGAAGGGCAATGAGCAGTTCTTC. This encodes CASSPRTSGKGNEQFF.

This chain connects TRBV19 to TRBJ1-2; 8 nucleotides match TRBD1. The V gene's germline CDR1 is LNHDA and CDR2 SQIVND (reference sequence). This CDR3 contains 15 residues. The V segment lost 3 bases and the J segment 5 bases; nucleotides outside the gene matches: 8. CDR3 nucleotides: TGTGCCAGTAGTATCCCGACAGGGGAACGGTATGGCTACACCTTC. Translation gives CASSIPTGERYGYTF.

V is TRBV19 and J is TRBJ2-7, with 7 bases fitting TRBD1. The CDR3 has 14 amino acids. Trimming cost V 2 bases and J 0 bases; bases outside gene matches: 1. Germline assignment: CDR1 LNHDA and CDR2 SQIVND (reference sequence). This CDR3 is CASSIRGLSYEQYF. In DNA form, the CDR3 reads TGTGCCAGTAGTATAAGGGGGCTCTCCTACGAGCAGTACTTC. The variable domain in full, completed from reference TRBV19 and TRBJ2-7, reads DGGITQSPKYLFRKEGQNVTLSCEQNLNHDAMYWYRQDPGQGLRLIYYSQIVNDFQKGDIAEGYSVSREKKESFPLTVTSAQKNPTAFYLCASSIRGLSYEQYFGPGTRLTVT.

This clonotype was seen only a few times. V is TRBV7-8 and J is TRBJ1-2, with 8 bases lining up with TRBD1. Looked up from germline, CDR1 is SGHVS and CDR2 is FQNEAQ. Trimming cost V 2 bases and J 8 bases; bases outside gene matches: 19. The CDR3 loop spans 18 amino acids. The CDR3 here is CASSLLTRTGYSSDGYTF. The CDR3 DNA follows: TGTGCCAGCAGCTTACTAACCCGGACAGGGTACTCCTCTGACGGCTACACCTTC. Full variable domain (rest looked up from reference TRBV7-8 and TRBJ1-2): GAGVSQSPRYKVAKRGQDVALRCDPISGHVSLFWYQQALGQGPEFLTYFQNEAQLDKSGLPSDRFFAERPEGSVSTLKIQRTQQEDSAVYLCASSLLTRTGYSSDGYTFGSGTRLTVV.

The chain joins TRBV27 to TRBJ2-6, with unresolved D. The CDR3 runs to 17 residues. Germline V lookup: CDR1 MNHEY, CDR2 SMNVEV (reference sequence). V lost 2 bases and J 1 base, leaving 12 bases between the germline ends. This CDR3 reads CASSLAGPESGANVLTF. The CDR3 DNA reads TGTGCCAGCAGTTTAGCAGGTCCAGAGTCTGGGGCCAACGTCCTGACTTTC.

To note about this clonotype: One end of the junction fails to match germline, which may point to a read error. V gene TRBV5-3 combines with J gene TRBJ2-7, with 11 positions matching TRBD2. TRBV5-3 carries the ORF label, with uncertain function. The CDR3 is 17 amino acids. The CDR3 bases are TGTGCCAGCAGCTTCACCCTATCCGGGACTAGCGGACTGGAGCAGTACTTC. Protein product: CASSFTLSGTSGLEQYF.

Of note for this clonotype: The germline gene is not matched at one end of the junction; a read error may be the cause. The chain carries TRBV28 and TRBJ2-7; D remains unclear. In germline, CDR1 is MDHEN, CDR2 SYDVKM. The CDR3 covers 13 residues. CDR3 protein: CASSFGSSYKQYF. The CDR3 nucleotides are TGTGCCAGCAGTTTTGGTTCCTCCTACAAGCAGTACTTC.

This chain connects TRBV27 to TRBJ1-1; D is perhaps TRBD1 (6 bases). CDR1 and CDR2 (germline): MNHEY, SMNVEV (reference sequence). Trimming left V 4 bases short and J 2 bases short, with 17 bases between. The CDR3 is 16 residues long. The CDR3 sequence is CASSSILSRGNTEAFF. The CDR3 region has the DNA TGTGCCAGCAGTTCAATTCTATCCAGGGGTAACACTGAAGCTTTCTTT.

This clonotype was counted many times. The chain combines TRBV6-6 with TRBJ2-1, with 8 nucleotides matching TRBD1. Germline assignment: CDR1 MNHNY and CDR2 SVGAGI (reference sequence). The CDR3 runs to 14 residues. The junction had 6 bases not matched to a gene; V was cut back by 5 bases and J by 6 bases. Written as DNA, the CDR3 is TGTGCCAGCAGTATACGGACAGGGAGCAATGAGCAGTTCTTC. This translates into CASSIRTGSNEQFF.

This clonotype appeared many times. The V gene is TRBV28, the J gene TRBJ2-5, with D hard to call. Germline CDR1 and CDR2: MDHEN and SYDVKM. CDR3 length: 13 residues. V was trimmed by 6 bases and J by 0 bases, leaving 8 bases between them. CDR3 DNA: TGTGCCAGCAGCAAACTCTACCAAGAGACCCAGTACTTC. Its translation is CASSKLYQETQYF. The variable domain in full, completed from reference TRBV28 and TRBJ2-5, reads DVKVTQSSRYLVKRTGEKVFLECVQDMDHENMFWYRQDPGLGLRLIYFSYDVKMKEKGDIPEGYSVSREKKERFSLILESASTNQTSMYLCASSKLYQETQYFGPGTRLLVL.

This clonotype has just a few counts. The V call is TRBV4-1, the J call TRBJ1-2; D remains ambiguous. The CDR3 has 16 residues. Germline V gene data show CDR1 as MGHRA and CDR2 as YSYEKL. The germline V and J ends were trimmed by 0 bases and 4 bases, with 15 bases remaining between them. As DNA, the CDR3 is TGCGCCAGCAGCCAAGATCTTGGGGAATGGGGCTATGGCTACACCTTC. Its protein is CASSQDLGEWGYGYTF.

The V gene is TRBV2, the J gene TRBJ2-7; TRBD1 matches 7 bases. With V trimmed by 5 bases and J by 6 bases, 13 bases remained unmatched. CDR3 size: 15 residues. In germline, CDR1 is SNHLY, CDR2 FYNNEI. The CDR3 DNA follows: TGTGCCAGCAGTTTTTTGGGGACAGAGACTTCCGAGCAGTACTTC. It is translated as CASSFLGTETSEQYF.

This clonotype turned up a few times. The genes are TRBV7-9 and TRBJ2-5, with 11 bases that match TRBD2. The length of the CDR3 is 16 residues. V shed 7 bases and J 3 bases; nucleotides not matched to a gene: 10. CDR1 and CDR2 (germline): SEHNR, FQNEAQ (reference sequence). DNA for the CDR3: TGTGCCAGCAATTCCCCCCGGGGACTAGCGGAAGAGACCCAGTACTTC. It translates to CASNSPRGLAEETQYF.

The chain is built from TRBV24-1 and TRBJ2-1, with a possible D match to TRBD2 (6 bases). V lost 3 bases and J lost 3, with 11 bases in between. There are 15 residues in the CDR3. CDR1 is KGHDR, CDR2 SFDVKD, per germline. CDR3 sequence: CATSDPGLNYNEQFF. CDR3 nucleotides: TGTGCCACCAGTGATCCGGGACTCAACTACAATGAGCAGTTCTTC.

The rearrangement uses TRBV20-1 and TRBJ2-7, with 9 bases identical to TRBD2. Germline CDR1 DFQATT, CDR2 SNEGSKA (reference sequence). The CDR3 consists of 18 residues. V gave up 6 bases and J gave up 5 bases; unmatched junction bases: 23. The chain's CDR3 is CSAIAGATLSGSTDEQYF. The CDR3 DNA reads as TGCAGTGCGATAGCGGGCGCGACTCTTAGCGGGAGTACGGACGAGCAGTACTTC.

CDR3: CASRPSDQPQHF. The CDR3 nucleotides are TGTGCAAGTCGCCCTTCCGATCAGCCCCAGCATTTT. The genes are TRBV12-2 and TRBJ1-5. TRBV12-2 is deemed a pseudogene. This CDR3 region has 12 residues.

V is TRBV15 and J is TRBJ2-2; D perhaps matches TRBD1 (6 bases). Per the germline V gene, CDR1 is LNHNV and CDR2 is YYDKDF (reference sequence). Trimming removed 5 bases at V and 3 bases at J, with 19 bases between. This CDR3 region has 17 residues. CDR3 bases: TGTGCCACCAGCGACCATAGGGGGAGTCCGTACACCGGGGAGCTGTTTTTT. This codes for CATSDHRGSPYTGELFF. Combining the CDR3 with reference TRBV15 and TRBJ2-2 gives the whole variable domain DAMVIQNPRYQVTQFGKPVTLSCSQTLNHNVMYWYQQKSSQAPKLLFHYYDKDFNNEADTPDNFQSRRPNTSFCFLDIRSPGLGDTAMYLCATSDHRGSPYTGELFFGEGSRLTVL.

About this clonotype: Since no conserved phenylalanine or tryptophan closes the CDR3, a read error is the likely cause. The chain joins TRBV5-1 to TRBJ2-3; D not resolved. The CDR3 consists of 13 residues. Per germline, CDR1 SGHRS and CDR2 YFSETQ. CDR3 coding DNA: TGCGCCAGCAGAGTTTACGGCACAGATACTCAGTATTCT. Translated: CASRVYGTDTQYS.

This clonotype was seen a few times. The CDR3 DNA reads as TGCGCCAGCAGCCAAGAACGACACGACACCGGGGAGCTGTTTTTT. This sequence encodes CASSQERHDTGELFF. This rearrangement joins TRBV4-3 to TRBJ2-2, with D hard to call. V dropped 0 bases and J dropped 3 bases, with 8 bases sitting between them. Germline CDR1 LGHNA, CDR2 YSLEER. The CDR3 spans 15 residues.